This T cell receptor (beta chain) is from a study of blood T cell repertoires in COVID-19. CDR3 length: 15 residues. The V gene's germline CDR1 is LGHNT and CDR2 FRNRAP. Trimming took 6 bases from V and 6 from J; bases not matched to a gene: 8. Data came from immunoSEQ multiplex PCR; TCRdb stores just in-frame clones and leaves some out. The table lists 40,000 to 55,000 clones, around nine tenths of them singletons. The chain couples TRBV12-5 to TRBJ1-6, with 7 positions matching TRBD1. Sequencing input: peripheral blood. The receptor was derived from a man aged 50-60 years with COVID-19, enrolled during active disease. The CDR3 region has the DNA TGTGCTAGTGGCCAACAGGGGACTAGTAATTCACCCCTCCACTTT. Its protein product is CASGQQGTSNSPLHF.